This passage covers 32 T cell receptor beta chains from one sample sequenced in a study of beta chain features in type 1 diabetes. Their target antigens are unknown. As every portion of the isolated RNA was reverse transcribed, the sequencing read expressed TCRB transcripts. Measured with immunoSEQ multiplex PCR; TCRdb has only the in-frame clones, and not every one. The table includes about 280,000 clones, approximately 16% detected once. Findings and caveats of the study: Among patients with Type 1 diabetes, TCRB CDR3s were moderately but significantly shorter in every one of the four CD4+ subsets.

Sequencing was performed on naive CD4+ T cells from blood. These TCRs come from a man between 18 and 35 years old with type 1 diabetes.

This clone was counted a few times. The genes are TRBV7-6 and TRBJ2-3; TRBD2 agrees at 7 bases. V lost 8 bases, J lost 5 bases, and 13 bases stayed unmatched. This CDR3 spans 15 amino acids. Germline-derived CDR1 and CDR2 are SGHVS and FNYEAQ. As DNA, the CDR3 is TGTGCCAGCTCCAGGCGGGGCGCTAGCGGAGATACGCAGTATTTT. As protein: CASSRRGASGDTQYF.

The chain couples TRBV11-2 to TRBJ1-3; D call uncertain. Looked up from germline, CDR1 is SGHAT and CDR2 is FQNNGV. V lost 3 bases and J lost 0, with 9 bases in between. This CDR3 is built from 15 residues. The CDR3 spells CASSLAQFSGNTIYF. The CDR3 region has the DNA TGTGCCAGCAGCTTGGCACAGTTCTCTGGAAACACCATATATTTT.

V and J are TRBV7-6 and TRBJ2-1; TRBD2 matches at 14 bases. CDR1 and CDR2 (germline): SGHVS, FNYEAQ. Trimming cost V 4 bases and J 0 bases; bases outside gene matches: 2. The CDR3 totals 17 residues. The CDR3 sequence is CASSSGLAGGSYNEQFF. In DNA form, the CDR3 reads TGTGCCAGCAGCTCTGGACTAGCGGGAGGCTCCTACAATGAGCAGTTCTTC.

This clone turned up a few times. The rearrangement links TRBV7-9 to TRBJ2-1; 10 bases map to TRBD1. Trimming cost V 5 bases and J 4 bases; bases outside gene matches: 5. The germline V gene has CDR1 SEHNR and CDR2 FQNEAQ (reference sequence). The CDR3 covers 15 residues. CDR3 sequence (DNA): TGTGCCAGCAGCCATCGGGGACAGGGGTACAATGAGCAGTTCTTC. Its protein is CASSHRGQGYNEQFF.

This clone has only a few counts. The gene calls are TRBV5-1 and TRBJ2-3; D tentatively fits TRBD1 or TRBD2 (5 bases each). The length of the CDR3 is 13 residues. Germline V gene lookup returns CDR1 SGHRS and CDR2 YFSETQ. V was pared by 9 bases and J by 2 bases, with 13 bases between. The CDR3 region has the DNA TGCGCCACCAGGGATAGCGACACAGATACGCAGTATTTT. This translates into CATRDSDTDTQYF.

In its sample, this clone was seen a few times. The V and J genes are TRBV5-1 and TRBJ2-2; the D is unclear. CDR1 is SGHRS, CDR2 YFSETQ, per germline. Trimming took off 0 bases at V and 1 base at J, with 7 bases between the two ends. This CDR3 is built from 15 residues. CDR3 amino acids: CASSLVLLNTGELFF. In nucleotides, the CDR3 is TGCGCCAGCAGCTTGGTACTCTTGAACACCGGGGAGCTGTTTTTT.

This chain links TRBV19 with TRBJ2-2; 7 nucleotides match TRBD1. Germline V gene lookup returns CDR1 LNHDA and CDR2 SQIVND (reference sequence). CDR3 length: 14 amino acids. The V segment lost 6 bases and the J segment 5 bases; nucleotides outside the gene matches: 6. CDR3 loop: CASSLRGQTGELFF. For the CDR3, the DNA is TGTGCCAGTAGCCTAAGGGGACAGACCGGGGAGCTGTTTTTT.

This clone was counted a few times. The chain carries TRBV18 and TRBJ2-7; 7 bases match TRBD1. The CDR3 extends over 17 amino acids. V trimming: 3 bases; J trimming: 5 bases; junction bases outside the gene matches: 16. Germline CDR1 and CDR2: KGHSH and LQKENI. As DNA, the CDR3 is TGTGCCAGCTCACCTAGATTCGACAGGGTTTCCGGCCACGAGCAGTACTTC. This sequence encodes CASSPRFDRVSGHEQYF. Together with reference TRBV18 and TRBJ2-7, the CDR3 gives the full variable domain: NAGVMQNPRHLVRRRGQEARLRCSPMKGHSHVYWYRQLPEEGLKFMVYLQKENIIDESGMPKERFSAEFPKEGPSILRIQQVVRGDSAAYFCASSPRFDRVSGHEQYFGPGTRLTVT.

The rearrangement uses TRBV5-4 and TRBJ2-2, with D possibly TRBD2 on 5 matching bases. CDR3 length equals 15 residues. V lost 0 bases, J lost 5 bases, and 11 bases lay in between. Germline-derived CDR1 and CDR2 are SGHNT and YYREEE (reference sequence). The CDR3 sequence is CASSLGGVQTGELFF. The DNA for the CDR3 is TGTGCCAGCAGCTTGGGGGGAGTGCAGACCGGGGAGCTGTTTTTT. Using reference TRBV5-4 and TRBJ2-2 for the parts outside the CDR3, the full variable domain is ETGVTQSPTHLIKTRGQQVTLRCSSQSGHNTVSWYQQALGQGPQFIFQYYREEENGRGNFPPRFSGLQFPNYSSELNVNALELDDSALYLCASSLGGVQTGELFFGEGSRLTVL.

This clone was seen a few times. The rearrangement links TRBV6-6 to TRBJ1-2, with no clear D. From germline, CDR1 is MNHNY and CDR2 SVGAGI (reference sequence). The CDR3 is 13 amino acids. The V end lost 7 bases, the J end lost 8 bases, and 17 bases lay between the germline ends. The CDR3 DNA reads TGTGCCAGCACCAAACGGAGGACGGAAGGCTACACCTTC. Protein sequence: CASTKRRTEGYTF.

This clone was recorded a few times. The chain is built from TRBV11-2 and TRBJ1-5; D might be TRBD1 (5 bases). The CDR3 loop spans 15 amino acids. Trimming took 1 base from V and 7 from J, leaving 14 bases between them. Germline CDR1 reads SGHAT; CDR2 reads FQNNGV. CDR3: CASSLGWQGGQPQHF. The CDR3 DNA is TGTGCCAGCAGCTTAGGTTGGCAGGGCGGCCAGCCCCAGCATTTT.

The V call is TRBV19, the J call TRBJ2-5, with D unclear. The CDR3 consists of 13 residues. Trimming stripped 8 bases from V and 0 bases from J, with 10 bases between. Germline loops: CDR1 LNHDA, CDR2 SQIVND (reference sequence). CDR3 sequence reads: CASSQAYQETQYF. CDR3 nucleotide sequence: TGTGCCAGTTCCCAGGCGTACCAAGAGACCCAGTACTTC.

This clone has only a few counts. The CDR3 DNA is TGTGCCAGCAGGCGCCCCGGGAGGAACACCGGGGAGCTGTTTTTT. Protein sequence: CASRRPGRNTGELFF. The chain couples TRBV11-2 to TRBJ2-2, with a tentative D call TRBD2 (6 bases). V gave up 6 bases and J gave up 1 base, with 12 bases separating them. The CDR3 contains 15 residues. Germline CDR1 SGHAT, CDR2 FQNNGV.

This clone has more than one count but fewer than ten. The chain joins TRBV4-3 to TRBJ2-7, with 8 bases lining up with TRBD2. The CDR3 is 15 residues long. V dropped 1 base and J dropped 6; count of bases not matched to a gene: 8. Per germline, CDR1 LGHNA and CDR2 YSLEER. This CDR3 is CASSQVFSAGGEQYF. The CDR3 coding sequence is TGCGCCAGCAGCCAAGTCTTTAGCGCGGGGGGCGAGCAGTACTTC.

The V and J genes are TRBV30 and TRBJ1-2; D is undetermined. This CDR3 is built from 12 residues. The germline V gene encodes CDR1 GTSNPN and CDR2 SVGIG (reference sequence). The germline V and J ends were trimmed by 2 bases and 7 bases, with 11 bases remaining between them. The CDR3: CAWSLQISGYTF. In DNA, the CDR3 is TGTGCCTGGAGTCTCCAGATCTCTGGCTACACCTTC.

The chain joins TRBV6-5 to TRBJ1-2; the match to TRBD1 covers 7 bases. The CDR3 length is 14 residues. Germline values: CDR1 MNHEY, CDR2 SVGAGI. J was trimmed by 5 bases and V by 6 bases; bases with no gene match: 9. The CDR3 here is CASSPGTASYGYTF. The CDR3, as DNA: TGTGCCAGCAGCCCCGGGACAGCGAGTTATGGCTACACCTTC.

The rearrangement links TRBV5-1 to TRBJ1-2; TRBD1 aligns across 7 bases. CDR3 size: 14 residues. V lost 4 bases to trimming and J lost 0 bases; unmatched junction nucleotides: 3. From germline, CDR1 is SGHRS and CDR2 YFSETQ. As DNA, the CDR3 is TGCGCCAGCAGCGCTGGGACAGCTAACTATGGCTACACCTTC. Translation: CASSAGTANYGYTF.

The chain is built from TRBV29-1 and TRBJ2-7; 10 bases line up with TRBD1. The V gene end was trimmed by 5 bases and the J gene end by 4 bases; junction bases not matched to a gene: 8. The CDR3 spans 14 residues. Germline values: CDR1 SQVTM, CDR2 ANQGSEA. The CDR3 here is CSVQRTGGWYEQYF. The CDR3 DNA sequence: TGCAGCGTTCAACGGACAGGGGGTTGGTACGAGCAGTACTTC.

V is TRBV5-1 and J is TRBJ2-5; D perhaps matches TRBD2 (7 bases). V dropped 4 bases and J dropped 5 bases, with 12 bases sitting between them. Looked up from germline, CDR1 is SGHRS and CDR2 is YFSETQ. This CDR3 comprises 13 residues. The CDR3 here is CASSLQGGETQYF. CDR3 DNA sequence: TGCGCCAGCAGCCTACAGGGAGGGGAGACCCAGTACTTC. Filled out from reference TRBV5-1 and TRBJ2-5, the complete variable domain reads KAGVTQTPRYLIKTRGQQVTLSCSPISGHRSVSWYQQTPGQGLQFLFEYFSETQRNKGNFPGRFSGRQFSNSRSEMNVSTLELGDSALYLCASSLQGGETQYFGPGTRLLVL.

This clone was seen only a few times. The CDR3 DNA reads TGTGCCTGGAGTGTACCACAGGGGGCGTTTTTTGGGATCCACTTT. Translated, it gives CAWSVPQGAFFGIHF. The V gene is TRBV30, the J gene TRBJ1-6; 9 bases are a match to TRBD1. The CDR3 runs 15 residues. After removal of 0 bases from V and 17 bases from J, the junction contained 14 bases not matched to a gene. Germline V gene data show CDR1 as GTSNPN and CDR2 as SVGIG (reference sequence).

This clone came up a few times. The DNA for the CDR3 is TGTGCCAGCAGCGCCCGAGTGTCGGGACCAGGGGGCGCTAACTATGGCTACACCTTC. This sequence encodes CASSARVSGPGGANYGYTF. The rearrangement links TRBV9 to TRBJ1-2; 8 bases align to TRBD1. V lost 3 bases, J lost 0 bases, and 16 bases stayed unmatched. CDR1 is SGDLS, CDR2 YYNGEE, per germline. CDR3 length: 19 amino acids.

This clone was seen more than once but under ten times. This chain uses TRBV18 with TRBJ2-5; 13 bases fit TRBD2. This CDR3 comprises 17 residues. V shed 3 bases and J 5 bases; nucleotides not matched to a gene: 9. CDR1 is KGHSH, CDR2 LQKENI, per germline. The CDR3, as DNA: TGTGCCAGCTCACCTCGTCGTGGGACTAGCGGGAAGGAGACCCAGTACTTC. It yields the protein CASSPRRGTSGKETQYF.

The rearrangement uses TRBV30 and TRBJ1-2; D possibly corresponds to TRBD1 (5 bases). V gave up 0 bases and J gave up 8 bases, with 13 bases separating them. CDR1 and CDR2 (germline): GTSNPN, SVGIG (reference sequence). The CDR3 spans 13 residues. Here the CDR3 DNA reads TGTGCCTGGAGTGTGATTGGGGGGTTGGGCTACACCTTC. Amino acid sequence: CAWSVIGGLGYTF.

This clone was detected only a few times. The chain carries TRBV28 and TRBJ2-7; D not resolved. Germline CDR1 is MDHEN and CDR2 is SYDVKM. The CDR3 loop spans 11 amino acids. The ends were cut back, 4 bases at V and 5 bases at J, with 6 bases in the middle. CDR3 nucleotides: TGTGCCAGCAGTTCCGCGGACGAGCAGTACTTC. It specifies CASSSADEQYF.

V and J are TRBV28 and TRBJ1-2; possible D gene TRBD1, 6 bases. The CDR3 loop spans 13 amino acids. The germline gives CDR1 MDHEN, CDR2 SYDVKM. Trimming took off 6 bases at V and 8 bases at J, with 16 bases between the two ends. The CDR3 sequence: CASSQGQSEGYTF. The DNA for the CDR3 is TGTGCCAGCAGCCAAGGACAGTCCGAAGGCTACACCTTC.

This clone has just a few counts. The genes are TRBV30 and TRBJ2-2; D is unclear. Trimming removed 0 bases from V and 3 bases from J, with 11 bases in between. CDR3 length: 15 residues. The germline CDR1 and CDR2 sequences are GTSNPN and SVGIG (reference sequence). In DNA form, the CDR3 reads TGTGCCTGGAGTGTGTCGAGCGTTGACACCGGGGAGCTGTTTTTT. Its protein product is CAWSVSSVDTGELFF. The full variable domain, rest sourced from reference TRBV30 and TRBJ2-2, is SQTIHQWPATLVQPVGSPLSLECTVEGTSNPNLYWYRQAAGRGLQLLFYSVGIGQISSEVPQNLSASRPQDRQFILSSKKLLLSDSGFYLCAWSVSSVDTGELFFGEGSRLTVL.

This clone turned up a few times. The chain is built from TRBV30 and TRBJ2-7; TRBD2 agrees at 8 bases. The V segment lost 5 bases and the J segment 6 bases; nucleotides outside the gene matches: 18. Germline V gene sequence: CDR1 GTSNPN, CDR2 SVGIG (reference sequence). This CDR3 has 16 residues. This CDR3 reads CAWQRSAGGPGGEQYF. CDR3 coding DNA: TGTGCCTGGCAAAGATCTGCGGGAGGTCCCGGGGGCGAGCAGTACTTC.

This clone was seen only a few times. CDR3 nucleotide sequence: TGTGCCTGGAATACTGACGCGGGAAAGAACACTGAAGCTTTCTTT. It yields the protein CAWNTDAGKNTEAFF. The chain carries TRBV30 and TRBJ1-1; D ambiguous. This CDR3 is 15 amino acids long. Deletions cut 4 bases from V and 1 base from J, with 16 bases between. The germline V gene has CDR1 GTSNPN and CDR2 SVGIG (reference sequence).

This clone was seen a few times. V is TRBV28 and J is TRBJ1-2; TRBD1 agrees at 7 bases. V shed 5 bases, J shed 4 bases, and the junction held 10 bases outside the gene matches. This CDR3 is 15 amino acids long. Per germline, CDR1 MDHEN and CDR2 SYDVKM. CDR3 amino acids: CASSPGTVQLYGYTF. The CDR3 bases are TGTGCCAGCAGTCCCGGGACAGTCCAACTCTATGGCTACACCTTC.

This clone was detected a few times. J is TRBJ1-1 and V is TRBV4-1; D ambiguous. This CDR3 is built from 13 residues. Looked up from germline, CDR1 is MGHRA and CDR2 is YSYEKL. V lost 4 bases and J 6 bases, leaving 12 bases between the germline ends. The CDR3 loop reads CASSLRSSAEAFF. The CDR3 DNA follows: TGCGCCAGCAGCCTCAGGAGTAGCGCTGAAGCTTTCTTT.

This chain connects TRBV15 to TRBJ2-7; possibly TRBD2 for D (5 bases). Germline V gene sequence: CDR1 LNHNV, CDR2 YYDKDF (reference sequence). Between the trimmed V and J ends, which lost 1 base and 0 bases, there was a span of 10 bases. CDR3 size: 15 residues. CDR3 nucleotides: TGTGCCACCAGCAGAGGGAAGGGAGACTCCTACGAGCAGTACTTC. The encoded protein is CATSRGKGDSYEQYF.

This clone was counted only a few times. V and J are TRBV7-8 and TRBJ2-6; a weak D match, TRBD1 (5 bases). Germline V gives CDR1 SGHVS, CDR2 FQNEAQ. V lost 4 bases and J lost 4, with 14 bases in between. This CDR3 is 16 amino acids long. The CDR3 loop reads CASSSQTVSGANVLTF. The CDR3 DNA sequence: TGTGCCAGCAGCTCCCAGACAGTGTCCGGGGCCAACGTCCTGACTTTC.